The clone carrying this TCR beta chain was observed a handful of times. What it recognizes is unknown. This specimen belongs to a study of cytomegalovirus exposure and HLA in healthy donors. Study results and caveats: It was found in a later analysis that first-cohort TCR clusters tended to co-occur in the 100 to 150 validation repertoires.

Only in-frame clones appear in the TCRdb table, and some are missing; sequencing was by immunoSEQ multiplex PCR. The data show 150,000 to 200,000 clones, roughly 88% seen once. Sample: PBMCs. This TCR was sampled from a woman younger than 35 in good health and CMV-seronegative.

CDR3 amino acids: CASSIPGQVKYEQYF. CDR3 nucleotide sequence: TGTGCCAGCAGTATACCGGGACAGGTTAAGTACGAGCAGTACTTC. This chain links TRBV6-5 with TRBJ2-7; 8 bases are shared with TRBD1. The V gene's germline CDR1 is MNHEY and CDR2 SVGAGI. This CDR3 spans 15 amino acids. The V segment lost 5 bases and the J segment 4 bases; nucleotides outside the gene matches: 10.